The entry that follows covers one TCR beta chain sequence. Only in-frame clones appear in the TCRdb table, and some are missing; sequencing was by immunoSEQ multiplex PCR. The sample consists of fewer than 30,000 clones, more than 70% of them appearing once. The sample comes from a study of PD-L1 blockade in urothelial cancer. Overall study context: Median T cell yield from blood was approximately 130,000.

The germline V gene has CDR1 SGHRS and CDR2 YFSETQ. Trimming removed 2 bases from V and 4 bases from J, with 7 bases in between. This CDR3 has 13 residues. Locally advanced or metastatic urothelial carcinoma was diagnosed in the patients. Sampling of each patient yielded between 1 and 8 specimens, collected pretreatment and on-treatment. The source is a man aged 70 or older with urothelial cancer. The source was PBMCs, collected around atezolizumab (anti-PD-L1) treatment. This chain joins TRBV5-1 and TRBJ2-1; no definite D call. The CDR3 sequence: CASSFSQYNEQFF. CDR3 nucleotides: TGCGCCAGCAGCTTTTCACAGTACAATGAGCAGTTCTTC.